This T cell receptor (beta chain) was documented in a study of T cells after yellow fever vaccination. Looking at the study overall: When fractions had low cell numbers, they were prepared with SMART-Seq v4 Ultra Low Input. General study results and limits: A weaker secondary response peaked on day 5, the primary on day 15. Abundant clonotypes from the bulk population could have been carried over as contaminants into FACS-sorted repertoires.

Generation of TCR cDNA used 5'RACE template switching (which added a universal primer site and UMIs). One entry per CDR3 protein results from TCRdb running MiXCR on the 5' RACE reads. The repertoire has around 310,000 distinct CDR3 sequences, 3.5% to 4.5% of them found once; the top ten carry roughly 19%. This CDR3 has 16 residues. The V and J ends lost 4 bases and 0 bases, in that order; junction bases with no gene match: 5. The germline gives CDR1 KGHDR, CDR2 SFDVKD. This clonotype has a handful of counts. Its antigen is undetermined. The TCR sequence derives from a man aged 18 to 30 who received the YFV17D yellow fever vaccine. The V call is TRBV24-1, the J call TRBJ2-1; 7 bases match TRBD1. The sample here was PBMCs, taken 15 days after the yellow fever booster vaccination. In DNA form, the CDR3 reads TGTGCCACCAGTGACCAGACAGGGAGCTCCTACAATGAGCAGTTCTTC. Its translation: CATSDQTGSSYNEQFF.